The clone carrying this TCR beta chain was picked up many times. This specimen includes other DNA sequences encoding the same CDR3. In the authors' methods: Amplification of reference gene primers was used by the study to estimate nucleated cell counts. The data were produced by immunoSEQ multiplex PCR, yet TCRdb's version contains in-frame clones alone and is incomplete. V and J calls and clone size are copied from that table; D and trimming were computed from the DNA. The data show about 300,000 clones, roughly 84% seen once. The data originate from a study of blood T cell repertoires in COVID-19. As for the study in general: Donors in the United States, Italy and Spain gave samples during acute or convalescent COVID-19. PBMCs, B-cell-depleted T cells, or T cells provided the cDNA or gDNA that made up the material.

In Seattle, patients joined the study during active infection and were tracked longitudinally. The J segment lost 3 bases and the V segment lost 3 bases, leaving 8 bases of the junction unmatched. The CDR3 spans 15 residues. Germline CDR1 SGHRS, CDR2 YFSETQ. This chain uses TRBV5-1 with TRBJ1-1, with 7 bases aligning to TRBD1. This TCR came from a human donor with COVID-19, enrolled during active disease. The donor label of this sample is uncertain. Source material: peripheral blood. This chain's CDR3 is CASSWGDRVDTEAFF. CDR3 DNA: TGCGCCAGCAGCTGGGGCGACAGGGTAGACACTGAAGCTTTCTTT.